The present TCR beta chain was sequenced within a study of blood T cell repertoires in COVID-19. This table comes from immunoSEQ multiplex PCR, and its TCRdb copy is limited to in-frame clones, with some not included. The sample contains 140,000 to 150,000 clones, 65% to 85% of which appear only once. Trimming stripped 4 bases from V and 1 base from J, with 20 bases between. The CDR3 has 17 residues. Per germline, CDR1 SGHRS and CDR2 YFSETQ. The receptor's source is a woman aged 60-75 years with acute or convalescent COVID-19. Input material: peripheral blood. The chain uses TRBV5-1 and TRBJ2-5; no firm D call. CDR3 in DNA: TGCGCCAGCAGCAAACCCGAGGCCCAGTTTGTCCAAGAGACCCAGTACTTC. Its protein product is CASSKPEAQFVQETQYF.